A single sample gave rise to the 27 T cell receptor beta chains below, sequenced in a study of shared clonotypes between healthy human individuals. The data were produced by immunoSEQ multiplex PCR, yet TCRdb's version contains in-frame clones alone and is incomplete. Of approximately 1.1 million clones listed, approximately 78% were seen once; the top ten hold approximately 0.52%. Sequencing input: memory CD4+ T cells from PBMCs. The subset is: CD45RA-negative fraction. The receptors were gathered from a man between 18 and 35 years old in good health. Some clones in this sample may be carry-over from other donors' samples.

The V gene is TRBV5-1, the J gene TRBJ2-7, with D possibly TRBD2 on 5 matching bases. This CDR3 is built from 14 residues. Germline V gene lookup returns CDR1 SGHRS and CDR2 YFSETQ. With 0 bases removed from V and 2 bases from J, the gap between germline ends came to 9 bases. The CDR3 protein is CASSLGLATYEQYF. In DNA form, the CDR3 reads TGCGCCAGCAGCTTGGGGTTAGCGACCTACGAGCAGTACTTC.

V and J are TRBV6-5 and TRBJ2-7; maybe TRBD2 (6 bases). Trimming cost V 4 bases and J 2 bases, with 18 bases left between them. The CDR3 has 16 amino acids. Germline V lookup: CDR1 MNHEY, CDR2 SVGAGI. CDR3 region: CASSSAWRGRPYEQYF. The CDR3, as DNA: TGTGCCAGCAGTTCCGCTTGGCGGGGCCGCCCCTACGAGCAGTACTTC.

Many counts were recorded for this clone. The rearrangement links TRBV28 to TRBJ1-2, with D maybe TRBD1 (5 bases). V dropped 4 bases and J dropped 6 bases, with 15 bases sitting between them. This CDR3 is 14 amino acids long. Germline V gives CDR1 MDHEN, CDR2 SYDVKM. CDR3: CASSWGGIVNGYTF. The CDR3 nucleotides read TGTGCCAGCAGTTGGGGGGGGATTGTGAATGGCTACACCTTC.

As concerns this clone: Its ends do not fully match the called genes, so a read error is possible. The V call is TRBV6-5, the J call TRBJ2-1, with D perhaps TRBD2 (5 bases). The length of the CDR3 is 16 residues. Germline CDR1 MNHEY, CDR2 SVGAGI. CDR3 in amino acids: CASSYSTPRGYSEQFF. In DNA form, the CDR3 reads TGTGCCAGCAGTTACTCGACCCCCCGGGGTTACAGTGAGCAGTTCTTC.

About this clone: This sequence may be a read error, since a much larger clone differs from it by one base. Other nucleotide sequences in the sample specify the same CDR3. The chain recombines TRBV5-4 with TRBJ1-1; 8 bases align to TRBD1. V dropped 2 bases and J dropped 1; count of bases not matched to a gene: 1. Germline V lookup: CDR1 SGHNT, CDR2 YYREEE (reference sequence). The CDR3 has 14 amino acids. CDR3 nucleotides: TGTGCCAGCAGCTTAGACAGGGGGAACACTGAAGCTTTCTTT. It is translated as CASSLDRGNTEAFF.

This clone was counted between two and nine times. V and J are TRBV5-3 and TRBJ1-1; D is uncertain. TRBV5-3 carries the ORF label, with uncertain function. Trimming removed 4 bases at V and 5 bases at J, with 15 bases between. This CDR3 region has 14 residues. CDR3 in amino acids: CARSNNFEWTEAFF. The CDR3 region has the DNA TGTGCCAGAAGCAATAACTTCGAGTGGACTGAAGCTTTCTTT.

The genes are TRBV10-3 and TRBJ2-1; TRBD2 might be the D (5 bases). The germline CDR1 and CDR2 sequences are ENHRY and SYGVKD. V lost 6 bases and J 6 bases, leaving 15 bases between the germline ends. CDR3 length: 14 residues. The CDR3 here is CAISPGSSGNEQFF. The CDR3 DNA follows: TGTGCCATCAGCCCGGGATCGTCGGGCAATGAGCAGTTCTTC.

This rearrangement joins TRBV5-1 to TRBJ1-1; the D gene is possibly TRBD1 (6 bases). V dropped 4 bases and J dropped 1 base, with 14 bases sitting between them. The CDR3 length is 15 residues. Germline CDR1 reads SGHRS; CDR2 reads YFSETQ. Here the CDR3 reads CASSPDRASNTEAFF. CDR3 DNA sequence: TGCGCCAGCAGCCCGGACAGAGCTTCGAACACTGAAGCTTTCTTT.

The chain combines TRBV5-6 with TRBJ1-3; D remains unclear. The V gene's germline CDR1 is SGHDT and CDR2 YYEEEE. Trimming took off 0 bases at V and 4 bases at J, with 11 bases between the two ends. This CDR3 contains 15 residues. CDR3 in DNA: TGTGCCAGCAGCTTGGCCTCCTCCCAAGGAAACACCATATATTTT. It yields the protein CASSLASSQGNTIYF.

The rearrangement links TRBV28 to TRBJ1-1; 7 bases line up with TRBD1. J was trimmed by 0 bases and V by 6 bases; bases with no gene match: 4. The CDR3 is made up of 14 amino acids. CDR1 and CDR2 (germline): MDHEN, SYDVKM. The CDR3 nucleotides read TGTGCCAGCAGCCCGGGACAGATGAACACTGAAGCTTTCTTT. Protein sequence: CASSPGQMNTEAFF. Combining the CDR3 with reference TRBV28 and TRBJ1-1 gives the whole variable domain DVKVTQSSRYLVKRTGEKVFLECVQDMDHENMFWYRQDPGLGLRLIYFSYDVKMKEKGDIPEGYSVSREKKERFSLILESASTNQTSMYLCASSPGQMNTEAFFGQGTRLTVV.

The chain is built from TRBV11-2 and TRBJ2-7, with D possibly TRBD2 on 6 matching bases. The V and J ends lost 5 bases and 3 bases respectively, with 11 bases between them. CDR1 is SGHAT, CDR2 FQNNGV, per germline. The CDR3 runs 13 residues. CDR3 nucleotides: TGTGCCAGCAGCCCTCTGCGGGACTACGAGCAGTACTTC. Protein: CASSPLRDYEQYF.

This clone has a handful of counts. The chain couples TRBV15 to TRBJ1-3; no reliable D call. V gave up 1 base and J gave up 1 base, with 11 bases separating them. Germline V gene sequence: CDR1 LNHNV, CDR2 YYDKDF (reference sequence). There are 16 residues in the CDR3. This chain's CDR3 is CATSRVLGFSGNTIYF. CDR3 DNA sequence: TGTGCCACCAGCAGAGTTCTAGGCTTTTCTGGAAACACCATATATTTT. The full variable domain, in which reference TRBV15 and TRBJ1-3 provide the parts outside the CDR3, is DAMVIQNPRYQVTQFGKPVTLSCSQTLNHNVMYWYQQKSSQAPKLLFHYYDKDFNNEADTPDNFQSRRPNTSFCFLDIRSPGLGDTAMYLCATSRVLGFSGNTIYFGEGSWLTVV.

Regarding this clone: With a much larger clone just one base away, this may be a read error. The J gene is TRBJ2-7, the V gene TRBV11-3; 10 bases are a match to TRBD2. Losses at the gene ends were 2 bases for V and 0 bases for J; bases not matched to a gene: 1. The CDR3 totals 15 residues. CDR1 SGHNT and CDR2 YENEEA come from the germline V gene. For the CDR3, the DNA is TGTGCCAGCAGCTTATCTAGCGGGAGCTCCTACGAGCAGTACTTC. Protein sequence: CASSLSSGSSYEQYF.

This clone was found a few times. The V and J genes are TRBV30 and TRBJ1-1; tentative D call: TRBD1 (5 bases). Germline assignment: CDR1 GTSNPN and CDR2 SVGIG (reference sequence). This CDR3 spans 11 amino acids. V lost 5 bases and J lost 7, with 11 bases in between. CDR3 bases: TGTGCCTGGTCAGACAGATATGAAGCTTTCTTT. Protein sequence: CAWSDRYEAFF.

This clone is a singleton in its sample. The chain links TRBV9 to TRBJ2-5, with TRBD2 as a possible D gene (6 bases). V was clipped by 3 bases and J by 4 bases, with 7 bases between them. Germline values: CDR1 SGDLS, CDR2 YYNGEE. The CDR3 extends over 12 amino acids. CDR3: CASSGAGETQYF. In DNA, the CDR3 is TGTGCCAGCAGCGGAGCGGGAGAGACCCAGTACTTC.

V is TRBV7-8 and J is TRBJ2-3; D gene unclear. The CDR3 loop spans 14 amino acids. The germline gives CDR1 SGHVS, CDR2 FQNEAQ. The V gene lost 1 base and the J gene lost 5 bases, with 10 bases spanning the gap. The CDR3 DNA is TGTGCCAGCAGCTTAGGTGTCCCAGGAGATACGCAGTATTTT. Residues: CASSLGVPGDTQYF.

DNA for the CDR3: TGCGCCAGCAGCCAATTATTACGCATTCCGGGACAGGGGACTAGCGGGAGGGCATCCGAGACCCAGTACTTC. Translating it yields CASSQLLRIPGQGTSGRASETQYF. This chain links TRBV5-1 with TRBJ2-5; 16 bases fit TRBD2. CDR1 SGHRS and CDR2 YFSETQ come from the germline V gene. Trimming removed 4 bases from V and 5 bases from J; junction bases left unmatched: 29. The CDR3 runs to 24 residues. Full variable domain (missing parts from reference TRBV5-1 and TRBJ2-5): KAGVTQTPRYLIKTRGQQVTLSCSPISGHRSVSWYQQTPGQGLQFLFEYFSETQRNKGNFPGRFSGRQFSNSRSEMNVSTLELGDSALYLCASSQLLRIPGQGTSGRASETQYFGPGTRLLVL.

V usage is TRBV7-9 and J usage is TRBJ2-1; 9 nucleotides align to TRBD1. CDR3 length: 16 residues. The germline V gene has CDR1 SEHNR and CDR2 FQNEAQ (reference sequence). V dropped 5 bases and J dropped 7; count of bases not matched to a gene: 12. As DNA, the CDR3 is TGTGCCAGCAGCCCACTCCCCAAGGGACAGGGAAATGAGCAGTTCTTC. Encoded protein: CASSPLPKGQGNEQFF.

J is TRBJ2-3 and V is TRBV28, with unresolved D. The V end lost 1 base, the J end lost 5 bases, and 4 bases lay between the germline ends. This CDR3 is 12 amino acids long. Germline-derived CDR1 and CDR2 are MDHEN and SYDVKM. CDR3 coding DNA: TGTGCCAGCAGTTTATTAGAAGATACGCAGTATTTT. Amino acid sequence: CASSLLEDTQYF.

Ten or more counts support this clone. The chain combines TRBV5-1 with TRBJ1-3, with 10 positions matching TRBD1. There are 16 residues in the CDR3. V lost 5 bases, J lost 0 bases, and 5 bases stayed unmatched. Germline V gene data show CDR1 as SGHRS and CDR2 as YFSETQ. CDR3 in amino acids: CASRPDRGASGNTIYF. The DNA for the CDR3 is TGCGCCAGCAGACCGGACAGGGGGGCCTCTGGAAACACCATATATTTT.

This chain connects TRBV5-1 to TRBJ2-7; TRBD1 aligns across 10 bases. The CDR3 extends over 15 amino acids. With V trimmed by 4 bases and J by 0 bases, 4 bases remained unmatched. Germline V gene sequence: CDR1 SGHRS, CDR2 YFSETQ. The DNA for the CDR3 is TGCGCCAGCAGCCCGGGACAGGGGATCTCCTACGAGCAGTACTTC. Amino acids: CASSPGQGISYEQYF.

As for this clone: A much larger clonotype is one base distant, so this may be a read error. The V gene is TRBV11-2, the J gene TRBJ2-3; D uncertain. The CDR3 sequence is 12 residues long. Germline lookup yields CDR1 SGHAT and CDR2 FQNNGV. V was shortened by 1 base and J by 3 bases, with 2 bases between the two germline ends. CDR3 region: CASSLGTDTQYF. The CDR3 region has the DNA TGTGCCAGCAGCTTAGGTACAGATACGCAGTATTTT.

The chain has TRBV19 and TRBJ2-7; 7 positions agree with TRBD1. The germline V gene encodes CDR1 LNHDA and CDR2 SQIVND (reference sequence). V gave up 5 bases and J gave up 4 bases; unmatched junction bases: 11. CDR3 length: 15 amino acids. The CDR3 DNA sequence: TGTGCCAGTAGTTTCAATTCAGGGGGACAATACGAGCAGTACTTC. This codes for CASSFNSGGQYEQYF.

This sequence joins TRBV6-6 and TRBJ1-1, with D perhaps matching TRBD1 (5 bases). Germline CDR1 reads MNHNY; CDR2 reads SVGAGI (reference sequence). The ends were cut back, 8 bases at V and 5 bases at J, with 12 bases in the middle. The CDR3 consists of 12 residues. The CDR3 DNA sequence: TGTGCCAGCGGGACGGCCGGAACTGAAGCTTTCTTT. It encodes CASGTAGTEAFF.

The gene calls are TRBV18 and TRBJ2-3; TRBD2 aligns across 7 bases. Germline V gives CDR1 KGHSH, CDR2 LQKENI. The CDR3 extends over 16 amino acids. After removal of 4 bases from V and 0 bases from J, the junction contained 7 bases not matched to a gene. CDR3 in amino acids: CASSLSSGASTDTQYF. The CDR3 DNA is TGTGCCAGCTCACTCTCAAGCGGGGCGAGCACAGATACGCAGTATTTT.

The V gene is TRBV7-9, the J gene TRBJ1-5; 10 nucleotides line up with TRBD1. The CDR3 sequence is 17 residues long. In germline, CDR1 is SEHNR, CDR2 FQNEAQ (reference sequence). V was pared by 1 base and J by 7 bases, with 10 bases of the junction left unmatched. CDR3 nucleotide sequence: TGTGCCAGCAGCTTAGAAGGGGGACAGGGGTTAGGGCAGCCCCAGCATTTT. Protein: CASSLEGGQGLGQPQHF.

The gene calls are TRBV10-3 and TRBJ2-1; D gene unclear. Germline V gene lookup returns CDR1 ENHRY and CDR2 SYGVKD. The CDR3 runs 11 residues. The germline V and J ends were trimmed by 4 bases and 10 bases, with 8 bases remaining between them. The CDR3 is CAISVGYEQFF. The CDR3 DNA sequence: TGTGCCATCAGTGTCGGTTACGAGCAGTTCTTC.